This T cell receptor beta chain came from a study of neoadjuvant nivolumab and ipilimumab in lung cancer. Whole-study context: The combination arm added day-1 ipilimumab 1 mg/kg to nivolumab 3 mg/kg on days 1, 15, 29.

Clones were read by immunoSEQ multiplex PCR, and TCRdb kept only the in-frame ones, dropping some. The table includes roughly 34,000 clones, under 95% detected once. Study-level results: Higher pretherapy blood TCR richness went with higher resected-tumor richness. Only a small number of samples underwent TCR sequencing. Compared with tumor-adjacent uninvolved lung, resected tumors showed greater richness and clonality.

A note on this clone: Its antigen is undetermined.

This material consisted of peripheral blood, taken after neoadjuvant nivolumab, alone or with ipilimumab, at or shortly before surgery. This receptor was identified in an adult with non-small cell lung cancer.

In DNA form, the CDR3 reads TGCGCCAGCAGCTTATTTAAGGAGCGGGAGAGGTACAATGAGCAGTTCTTC. Its protein product is CASSLFKERERYNEQFF. V usage is TRBV5-1 and J usage is TRBJ2-1; 8 bases align to TRBD2. J was trimmed by 4 bases and V by 2 bases; bases with no gene match: 11. CDR1 SGHRS and CDR2 YFSETQ come from the germline V gene. The length of the CDR3 is 17 residues.